Presented here are 10 T cell receptor beta chains from one specimen sequenced in a study of blood T cell repertoires in COVID-19. TCRdb's table, derived via immunoSEQ multiplex PCR, lists solely in-frame clones and lacks some. The sample consists of about 240,000 clones, 75% to 90% of them appearing once. The sequenced sample was PBMCs or T cells enriched from blood (not recorded which). Source of these receptors: a woman aged 25 to 45 who had recovered from COVID-19.

This clone was counted once. J is TRBJ1-5 and V is TRBV5-6, with unresolved D. CDR1 and CDR2 (germline): SGHDT, YYEEEE. Between the trimmed V and J ends, which lost 6 bases and 0 bases, there was a span of 7 bases. The CDR3 contains 13 residues. The CDR3: CASNLYSNQPQHF. CDR3 coding DNA: TGTGCCAGCAACCTCTATAGCAATCAGCCCCAGCATTTT.

The chain couples TRBV5-1 to TRBJ1-3, with D uncertain. CDR3 length equals 16 residues. V was clipped by 0 bases and J by 0 bases, with 10 bases between them. Germline V gene lookup returns CDR1 SGHRS and CDR2 YFSETQ. The CDR3 nucleotides read TGCGCCAGCAGCTTGGACACCCCTAGCTCTGGAAACACCATATATTTT. It specifies CASSLDTPSSGNTIYF. Supplemented by reference TRBV5-1 and TRBJ1-3, the full variable domain reads KAGVTQTPRYLIKTRGQQVTLSCSPISGHRSVSWYQQTPGQGLQFLFEYFSETQRNKGNFPGRFSGRQFSNSRSEMNVSTLELGDSALYLCASSLDTPSSGNTIYFGEGSWLTVV.

The rearrangement links TRBV6-4 to TRBJ2-1, with 7 bases matching TRBD1. This CDR3 region has 13 residues. The germline V gene has CDR1 MRHNA and CDR2 SNTAGT. Trimming took 3 bases from V and 6 from J; bases not matched to a gene: 2. The CDR3 is CASSEGTVNEQFF. DNA for the CDR3: TGTGCCAGCAGTGAAGGGACAGTCAATGAGCAGTTCTTC.

The rearrangement uses TRBV7-2 and TRBJ2-1, with TRBD2 as a possible D gene (5 bases). Looked up from germline, CDR1 is SGHTA and CDR2 is FQGNSA. This CDR3 region has 15 residues. The V end lost 5 bases, the J end lost 5 bases, and 16 bases lay between the germline ends. The chain's CDR3 is CASSPISGLHNEQFF. The CDR3 region has the DNA TGTGCCAGCAGCCCCATCTCAGGACTCCACAATGAGCAGTTCTTC. Using reference TRBV7-2 and TRBJ2-1 for the parts outside the CDR3, the full variable domain is GAGVSQSPSNKVTEKGKDVELRCDPISGHTALYWYRQSLGQGLEFLIYFQGNSAPDKSGLPSDRFSAERTGGSVSTLTIQRTQQEDSAVYLCASSPISGLHNEQFFGPGTRLTVL.

The rearrangement uses TRBV28 and TRBJ2-1; the D gene is possibly TRBD2 (6 bases). V lost 2 bases to trimming and J lost 9 bases, with 14 bases between them. The CDR3 totals 14 residues. CDR1 MDHEN and CDR2 SYDVKM come from the germline V gene. The CDR3 sequence is CASSLGGSLFEQFF. The CDR3 DNA follows: TGTGCCAGCAGTTTAGGGGGGAGCTTGTTTGAGCAGTTCTTC.

The genes are TRBV15 and TRBJ1-1; D gene ambiguous. The CDR3 is 13 residues long. V was clipped by 0 bases and J by 5 bases, with 7 bases between them. CDR1 is LNHNV, CDR2 YYDKDF, per germline (reference sequence). DNA of the CDR3: TGTGCCACCAGCAGAGATCGTCCGACTGAAGCTTTCTTT. Protein product: CATSRDRPTEAFF.

This chain uses TRBV6-5 with TRBJ2-7; 8 bases match TRBD1. CDR3 length: 15 amino acids. Germline V gene data show CDR1 as MNHEY and CDR2 as SVGAGI. Trimming removed 8 bases from V and 6 bases from J; junction bases left unmatched: 15. The CDR3 DNA sequence: TGTGCCAGCGGGTCAGGGGGCGAGCGGGTGGGCGAGCAGTACTTC. Encoded protein: CASGSGGERVGEQYF.

This sequence joins TRBV19 and TRBJ2-5; 12 bases fit TRBD2. V shed 2 bases and J 5 bases; nucleotides not matched to a gene: 9. Germline CDR1 LNHDA, CDR2 SQIVND (reference sequence). The CDR3 is 17 amino acids. CDR3 protein: CASSIMTSGSGSETQYF. CDR3 bases: TGTGCCAGTAGTATAATGACTAGCGGGAGTGGGTCGGAGACCCAGTACTTC. The full variable domain, with the rest looked up from reference TRBV19 and TRBJ2-5, is DGGITQSPKYLFRKEGQNVTLSCEQNLNHDAMYWYRQDPGQGLRLIYYSQIVNDFQKGDIAEGYSVSREKKESFPLTVTSAQKNPTAFYLCASSIMTSGSGSETQYFGPGTRLLVL.

V is TRBV27 and J is TRBJ1-1; weak D call: TRBD1 (5 bases). This CDR3 is 16 amino acids long. Trimming took 0 bases from V and 4 from J, leaving 15 bases between them. Germline V lookup: CDR1 MNHEY, CDR2 SMNVEV (reference sequence). This chain's CDR3 is CASSLSGQSPGTEAFF. CDR3 sequence (DNA): TGTGCCAGCAGTTTATCCGGACAATCCCCGGGCACTGAAGCTTTCTTT.

The chain couples TRBV7-9 to TRBJ2-5, with D maybe TRBD1 (5 bases). The CDR3 is made up of 14 amino acids. V was trimmed by 5 bases and J by 5 bases, leaving 15 bases between them. Germline loops: CDR1 SEHNR, CDR2 FQNEAQ (reference sequence). The chain's CDR3 is CASSLREVGETQYF. DNA of the CDR3: TGTGCCAGCAGCCTCAGGGAAGTAGGCGAGACCCAGTACTTC.